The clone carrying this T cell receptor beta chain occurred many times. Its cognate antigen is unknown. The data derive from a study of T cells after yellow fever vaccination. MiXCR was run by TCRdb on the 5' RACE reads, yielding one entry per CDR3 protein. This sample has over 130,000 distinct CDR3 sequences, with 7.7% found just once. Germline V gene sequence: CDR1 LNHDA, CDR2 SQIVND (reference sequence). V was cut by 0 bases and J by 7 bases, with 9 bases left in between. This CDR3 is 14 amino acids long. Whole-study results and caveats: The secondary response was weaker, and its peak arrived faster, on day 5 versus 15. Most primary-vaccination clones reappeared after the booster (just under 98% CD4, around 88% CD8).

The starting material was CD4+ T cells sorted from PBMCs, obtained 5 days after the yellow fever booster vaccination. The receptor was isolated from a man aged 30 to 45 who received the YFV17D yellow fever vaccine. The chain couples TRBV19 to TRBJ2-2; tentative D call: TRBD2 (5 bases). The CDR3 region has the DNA TGTGCCAGTAGTATAGAGAGAGGGAGCGGGGAGCTGTTTTTT. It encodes CASSIERGSGELFF.